These T cell receptor beta chains were read from a single sample in a study of T cells in Graves' hyperthyroidism and ophthalmopathy. TCRdb reanalysed the multiplex PCR reads using MiXCR and keeps one entry per CDR3 protein. Of about 640,000 distinct CDR3 sequences detected, less than 25% appear once; the ten largest clones hold about 35%. Sequencing was performed on blood. These receptors all come from a man aged 25 to 40 with Graves' ophthalmopathy. CDR3s include the opening cysteine and the closing phenylalanine or tryptophan. D genes are given only for firm matches. Size values are once, few and many counts, or a class for expanded clones, and some rows have none.

clone_size | j_call | d_call | v_call | cdr3_aa | cdr3_nt
. | TRBJ2-2 | TRBD1 | TRBV5-8 | CASSHRGFGGELFF | TGTGCCAGCAGTCACAGGGGGTTCGGCGGGGAGCTGTTTTTT
few | TRBJ2-7 | . | TRBV28 | CASNSDRSYEQYF | TGTGCCAGCAATTCGGACCGCTCCTACGAGCAGTACTTC
many | TRBJ2-1 | TRBD2 | TRBV3-1 | CASSPGQGLAATKQFF | TGTGCCAGCAGCCCCGGACAGGGACTAGCGGCAACCAAGCAGTTCTTC
many | TRBJ2-7 | TRBD1 | TRBV20-1 | CSAPGTGGSYEQYF | TGCAGTGCTCCTGGGACAGGGGGTTCCTACGAGCAGTACTTC
. | TRBJ2-4 | . | TRBV19 | CASSIAGVLPAENIQYF | TGTGCCAGTAGTATAGCGGGCGTCCTACCCGCCGAAAACATTCAGTACTTC
few | TRBJ2-1 | TRBD2 | TRBV7-9 | CASTTGLAPYNEQFF | TGTGCCAGCACCACGGGACTAGCGCCCTACAATGAGCAGTTCTTC
few | TRBJ2-1 | . | TRBV7-9 | CATKDGGGTPYNEQFF | TGTGCCACCAAGGACGGTGGCGGGACCCCCTACAATGAGCAGTTCTTC
. | TRBJ2-1 | . | TRBV10-3 | CAISESTYNEQFF | TGTGCCATCAGTGAGTCCACCTACAATGAGCAGTTCTTC
many | TRBJ1-5 | . | TRBV18 | CASSPQDGGRNQPQHF | TGTGCCAGCTCACCCCAAGACGGGGGTAGGAATCAGCCCCAGCATTTT
. | TRBJ1-3 | . | TRBV30 | CAWSVRYSGNTIYF | TGTGCCTGGAGTGTACGGTACTCTGGAAACACCATATATTTT
many | TRBJ2-2 | . | TRBV12-3/TRBV12-4 | CASSFEVLNTGELFF | TGTGCCAGCAGTTTTGAAGTACTGAATACCGGGGAGCTGTTTTTT
. | TRBJ2-5 | TRBD2 | TRBV28 | CASSSLLAAARGETQYF | TGTGCCAGCAGCTCACTACTAGCGGCCGCCCGGGGGGAGACCCAGTACTTC
. | TRBJ2-1 | TRBD2 | TRBV20-1 | CSAPGGVIDSYNEQFF | TGCAGTGCACCGGGAGGGGTGATTGACTCCTACAATGAGCAGTTCTTC
many | TRBJ2-7 | . | TRBV7-2 | CASSLNGATISEQYF | TGTGCCAGCAGCTTAAATGGAGCGACTATCAGCGAGCAGTACTTC
many | TRBJ2-5 | . | TRBV6-2/TRBV6-3 | CASSYSNRQETQYF | TGTGCCAGCAGTTACTCCAACCGACAAGAGACCCAGTACTTC
many | TRBJ2-7 | . | TRBV20-1 | CSARDFSPGYEQYF | TGCAGTGCTAGAGACTTCTCCCCCGGGTACGAGCAGTACTTC
few | TRBJ2-2 | . | TRBV14 | CASSQALSVTGELFF | TGTGCCAGCAGCCAAGCCCTCTCGGTCACCGGGGAGCTGTTTTTT
few | TRBJ2-7 | . | TRBV30 | CAWSAGSYEQYF | TGTGCCTGGAGTGCCGGGTCCTACGAGCAGTACTTC
few | TRBJ1-5 | TRBD1 | TRBV20-1 | CSALGQGNQPQHF | TGCAGTGCTTTAGGACAGGGCAATCAGCCCCAGCATTTT
few | TRBJ2-1 | . | TRBV5-6 | CASSLVDRDSGEQFF | TGTGCCAGCAGCTTGGTTGATCGGGATTCTGGTGAGCAGTTCTTC
few | TRBJ1-1 | . | TRBV29-1 | CSVKGYEAFF | TGCAGCGTTAAGGGGTATGAAGCTTTCTTT
. | TRBJ1-5 | . | TRBV28 | CASSSKGFSNQPQHF | TGTGCCAGCAGTTCAAAAGGCTTTAGCAATCAGCCCCAGCATTTT
few | TRBJ2-5 | . | TRBV28 | CASSLSKGHKQETQYF | TGTGCCAGCAGTTTAAGTAAGGGACATAAACAAGAGACCCAGTACTTC
. | TRBJ1-6 | TRBD1 | TRBV10-3 | CAIRGQGGKDSPLHF | TGTGCCATCAGGGGACAGGGGGGAAAGGATTCACCCCTCCACTTT
. | TRBJ2-7 | . | TRBV27 | CASSLFPAYEQYF | TGTGCCAGCAGTTTATTCCCGGCCTACGAGCAGTACTTC
many | TRBJ2-5 | TRBD2 | TRBV7-9 | CASSFPPGLAGVTGETQYF | TGTGCCAGCAGCTTCCCCCCGGGACTAGCGGGAGTAACGGGAGAGACCCAGTACTTC
few | TRBJ1-1 | . | TRBV5-1 | CASSLDGGVSNTEAFF | TGCGCCAGCAGCTTGGATGGCGGAGTGTCGAACACTGAAGCTTTCTTT
. | TRBJ2-7 | . | TRBV5-4 | CASSIGWERTYEQYF | TGTGCCAGCAGCATTGGGTGGGAGCGGACGTACGAGCAGTACTTC
few | TRBJ2-7 | TRBD2 | TRBV11-2 | CASSLAPTSGSYEQYF | TGTGCCAGCAGCTTAGCGCCGACTAGCGGTTCCTACGAGCAGTACTTC
. | TRBJ1-6 | TRBD1 | TRBV20-1 | CSASKGQGVDSPLHF | TGCAGTGCTAGCAAGGGACAGGGGGTGGATTCACCCCTCCACTTT
few | TRBJ2-7 | . | TRBV20-1 | CSARDQHIYEQYF | TGCAGTGCTAGAGATCAGCATATCTACGAGCAGTACTTC
once | TRBJ2-4 | . | TRBV14 | CASSQSGNIQYF | TGTGCCAGCAGCCAATCCGGGAATATTCAGTACTTC
. | TRBJ2-7 | . | TRBV16 | CASSQSRQTYEQYF | TGTGCCAGCAGCCAATCCCGCCAGACCTACGAGCAGTACTTC
many | TRBJ2-1 | TRBD2 | TRBV28 | CASSTLAGGGYNEQFF | TGTGCCAGCAGCACCCTAGCGGGAGGGGGCTACAATGAGCAGTTCTTC
many | TRBJ2-1 | TRBD1 | TRBV12-3/TRBV12-4 | CASSFVTRGKGEQFF | TGTGCCAGCAGTTTTGTCACCAGGGGGAAAGGTGAGCAGTTCTTC
once | TRBJ1-5 | . | TRBV19 | CASSIVQADGSDQPQHF | TGTGCCAGTAGTATAGTACAGGCGGATGGCTCCGATCAGCCCCAGCATTTT
. | TRBJ1-1 | . | TRBV15 | CATSRDLNTEAFF | TGTGCCACCAGCAGAGATTTGAACACTGAAGCTTTCTTT
. | TRBJ2-7 | TRBD1 | TRBV29-1 | CSVKTTGGTYEQYF | TGCAGCGTCAAGACGACAGGGGGAACCTACGAGCAGTACTTC
few | TRBJ1-1 | . | TRBV6-1 | CASSDLEPMNTEAFF | TGTGCCAGCAGTGATCTGGAACCTATGAACACTGAAGCTTTCTTT
once | TRBJ2-7 | TRBD2 | TRBV6-1 | CASSELLAGGSEQYF | TGTGCCAGCAGTGAATTGCTAGCGGGAGGGTCCGAGCAGTACTTC
few | TRBJ2-1 | . | TRBV7-2 | CASSTLDAAYNEQFF | TGTGCCAGCAGCACCCTAGACGCAGCCTACAATGAGCAGTTCTTC
few | TRBJ2-3 | . | TRBV27 | CASSYRGTGPDTQYF | TGTGCCAGCAGTTATAGGGGAACAGGGCCAGATACGCAGTATTTT
. | TRBJ1-1 | . | TRBV30 | CAWRFSMNTEAFF | TGTGCCTGGAGGTTCTCTATGAACACTGAAGCTTTCTTT
many | TRBJ1-3 | . | TRBV28 | CASSHLISGNTIYF | TGTGCCAGCAGTCACCTAATCTCTGGAAACACCATATATTTT